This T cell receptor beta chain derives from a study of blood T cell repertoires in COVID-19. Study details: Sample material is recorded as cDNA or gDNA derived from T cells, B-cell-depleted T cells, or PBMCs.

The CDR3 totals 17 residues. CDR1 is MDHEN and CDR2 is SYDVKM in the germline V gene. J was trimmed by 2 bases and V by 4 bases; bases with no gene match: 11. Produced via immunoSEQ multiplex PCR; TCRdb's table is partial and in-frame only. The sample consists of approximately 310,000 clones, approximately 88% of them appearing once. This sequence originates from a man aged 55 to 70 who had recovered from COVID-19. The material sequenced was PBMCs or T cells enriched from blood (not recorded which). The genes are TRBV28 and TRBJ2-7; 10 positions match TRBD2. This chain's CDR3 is CASSSNLGTSVAYEQYF. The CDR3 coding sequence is TGTGCCAGCAGTTCCAACCTCGGGACTAGCGTAGCCTACGAGCAGTACTTC.